This TCR beta chain was obtained from a study of neurological immune-mediated disorders. The CDR3 sequence is 13 residues long. Trimming left V 3 bases short and J 4 bases short, with 10 bases between. From germline, CDR1 is SGHRS and CDR2 YFSETQ. Synthesis of cDNA was accomplished via 5'RACE employing 10-nucleotide random UMIs. TCRdb reprocessed the 5' RACE reads with MiXCR, giving one entry per CDR3 protein. The sample yields around 26,000 distinct CDR3 sequences, 3.3% seen once. Study results and caveats: Grouping of repertoires by phylogeny put those of 18 of 34 multiple sclerosis patients into a single related-CDR3 cluster, a possible signature.

There are many counts of this clonotype. Antigen specificity is unknown. Preparation of the unsorted libraries drew on 2 million PBMCs stored at -80 C. This TCR was sampled from a woman in her twenties or thirties with multiple sclerosis. The chain couples TRBV5-1 to TRBJ2-5; a weak D match, TRBD1 (6 bases). Sequenced input: PBMCs. CDR3 nucleotides: TGCGCCAGCAGCTCGAGAGGGGGAGAGACCCAGTACTTC. This sequence encodes CASSSRGGETQYF.